The next 8 T cell receptor beta chains were all read from a single sample in a study of blood T cell repertoires in COVID-19. Repertoires were generated with immunoSEQ multiplex PCR, while TCRdb's copy carries only in-frame clones and drops some. The table shows about 120,000 clones, with around 83% occurring only once. Sample: peripheral blood. Receptors were obtained from a man in his sixties with acute or convalescent COVID-19.

This clone came up a few times. The chain carries TRBV30 and TRBJ2-7; D is uncertain. The CDR3 runs to 14 residues. V gave up 0 bases and J gave up 7 bases, with 16 bases separating them. Germline CDR1 and CDR2: GTSNPN and SVGIG (reference sequence). The CDR3 DNA follows: TGTGCCTGGAGTGTACTTGGGCAGTTTGGGGAGCAGTACTTC. Translated: CAWSVLGQFGEQYF.

The chain has TRBV7-8 and TRBJ1-5; perhaps TRBD1 as D (6 bases). CDR1 and CDR2 (germline): SGHVS, FQNEAQ. Trimming shortened V by 7 bases and J by 3 bases, and 10 bases separated the two germline ends. The CDR3 loop spans 13 amino acids. CDR3 coding DNA: TGTGCCAGCAACAACAGGGCCAATCAGCCCCAGCATTTT. Residues: CASNNRANQPQHF. The full variable domain, completed using reference TRBV7-8 and TRBJ1-5, is GAGVSQSPRYKVAKRGQDVALRCDPISGHVSLFWYQQALGQGPEFLTYFQNEAQLDKSGLPSDRFFAERPEGSVSTLKIQRTQQEDSAVYLCASNNRANQPQHFGDGTRLSIL.

This clone was observed a few times. The J gene is TRBJ2-7, the V gene TRBV6-5; 7 nucleotides line up with TRBD1. The V gene end was trimmed by 6 bases and the J gene end by 5 bases; junction bases not matched to a gene: 4. Germline-derived CDR1 and CDR2 are MNHEY and SVGAGI. The CDR3 extends over 12 amino acids. CDR3 amino acids: CASSRQGHEQYF. Here the CDR3 DNA reads TGTGCCAGCAGCAGACAGGGCCACGAGCAGTACTTC.

This clone was seen once. This chain uses TRBV5-8 with TRBJ1-1; TRBD1 agrees at 7 bases. CDR1 is SGHTS and CDR2 is YDEGEE in the germline V gene. Trimming removed 3 bases from V and 3 bases from J; junction bases left unmatched: 8. The CDR3 covers 15 residues. CDR3 sequence reads: CASSYDVQGYTEAFF. CDR3 DNA: TGTGCCAGCAGCTACGACGTACAGGGGTACACTGAAGCTTTCTTT.

CDR3 nucleotides: TGTGCCAGCAGCCTGGACTGGAGCACAGATACGCAGTATTTT. It specifies CASSLDWSTDTQYF. The J gene is TRBJ2-3, the V gene TRBV6-5, with a possible D match to TRBD2 (5 bases). The V end was cut by 6 bases, the J end by 0 bases, with 10 bases between. The CDR3 is 14 residues long. Germline CDR1 and CDR2: MNHEY and SVGAGI.

V usage is TRBV29-1 and J usage is TRBJ2-6, with TRBD1 identical over 7 bases. With 6 bases clipped from V and 2 bases from J, the junction kept 7 bases outside the gene matches. This CDR3 has 15 residues. The germline gives CDR1 SQVTM, CDR2 ANQGSEA. DNA of the CDR3: TGCAGCGTCGACACAGGGGCGCCTGGGGCCAACGTCCTGACTTTC. This encodes CSVDTGAPGANVLTF. The entire variable domain, with the rest obtained from reference TRBV29-1 and TRBJ2-6, is as follows: SAVISQKPSRDICQRGTSLTIQCQVDSQVTMMFWYRQQPGQSLTLIATANQGSEATYESGFVIDKFPISRPNLTFSTLTVSNMSPEDSSIYLCSVDTGAPGANVLTFGAGSRLTVL.

This clone appeared a single time. Relative to the germline gene, one junction end is altered; a read error may explain this. V and J are TRBV9 and TRBJ1-2; possible D gene TRBD1, 5 bases. The CDR3 is made up of 13 amino acids. The germline V gene has CDR1 SGDLS and CDR2 YYNGEE. The CDR3 DNA is TGTGTCAGCAGCGTAGTGACCAGGGATGGCTACACCTTC. As protein: CVSSVVTRDGYTF.

The CDR3 sequence: CASSERTLEQFF. The CDR3 bases are TGTGCCAGCAGTGAGAGAACTCTTGAGCAGTTCTTC. This chain joins TRBV2 and TRBJ2-1, with no clear D. This CDR3 is 12 amino acids long. Germline values: CDR1 SNHLY, CDR2 FYNNEI. The V end lost 3 bases, the J end lost 9 bases, and 9 bases lay between the germline ends.